A selection of T cell receptor beta chains follows, all from one sample in a study of blood T cell repertoires in COVID-19. Data came from immunoSEQ multiplex PCR; TCRdb stores just in-frame clones and leaves some out. The table records 430,000 or so clones, approximately 90% of them present only once. The sequenced sample consisted of peripheral blood. The receptors here all came from a man aged 18 to 30 with COVID-19, enrolled during active disease. Each CDR3 is given with its conserved first and last residue. Each record gives: V gene, clone size, J gene, D gene, CDR3 DNA, CDR3 protein. A D gene is named only where the DNA matches it firmly. Size is stated for part of the rows, as once, few or many counts, or as a class when the clone is expanded.

TRBV12-3/TRBV12-4	NA	TRBJ2-2	NA	TGTGCCAGCGGACTCAGATCCACCGGGGAGCTGTTTTTT	CASGLRSTGELFF
TRBV3-1/TRBV3-2	NA	TRBJ2-7	TRBD2	TGTGCCAGCAGCCTAAAGGGGACTAGCGGGGCCGAGCAGTACTTC	CASSLKGTSGAEQYF
TRBV27	NA	TRBJ1-6	NA	TGTGCCAGCAGTTTAAGGGGGAACTCACCCCTCCACTTT	CASSLRGNSPLHF
TRBV27	NA	TRBJ1-2	NA	TGTGCCAGCATCTCTTTGGGGGGCTATGGCTACACCTTC	CASISLGGYGYTF
TRBV9	NA	TRBJ2-7	TRBD1	TGTGCCAGCAGCCCAGACACAACCGGGACAGGTATCGATCAGTACTTC	CASSPDTTGTGIDQYF
TRBV29-1	few	TRBJ2-2	TRBD1	TGCAGCGTTGCCCGGACAGGGGACACCGGGGAGCTGTTTTTT	CSVARTGDTGELFF
TRBV5-1	NA	TRBJ2-2	NA	TGCGCCAGCAGCTTCGAGGGCGGGGAGCTGTTTTTT	CASSFEGGELFF
TRBV25-1	NA	TRBJ1-2	TRBD1	TGTGCCAGCAGGGGGGGGACAGGGGACTTTGGCTACACCTTC	CASRGGTGDFGYTF
TRBV5-1	NA	TRBJ1-6	TRBD1	TGCGCCAGCAGCTTCCCCGGGACAGGGGACTCACCCCTCCACTTT	CASSFPGTGDSPLHF
TRBV3-1/TRBV3-2	NA	TRBJ2-7	TRBD2	TGTGCCAGCAGCCGTAGCGGGGGGAACGAGCAGTACTTC	CASSRSGGNEQYF
TRBV11-2	NA	TRBJ2-5	NA	TGTGCCAGCAGCTTCATGGAGACCCAGTACTTC	CASSFMETQYF
TRBV6-5	once	TRBJ2-1	NA	TGTGCCAGCAGAAGCCAAGGGGTAGGTGAGCAGTTCTTC	CASRSQGVGEQFF
TRBV3-1/TRBV3-2	NA	TRBJ2-7	NA	TGTGCCAGCAGCCATAGCGTTCACGAGCAGTACTTC	CASSHSVHEQYF
TRBV12-3/TRBV12-4	NA	TRBJ2-1	TRBD2	TGTGCCAGCGAGCAGGGAGGGAAGAATGAGCAGTTCTTC	CASEQGGKNEQFF
TRBV6-5	NA	TRBJ1-1	TRBD1	TGTGCCAGCAGCCCGGACAGGGGGAGGACTGAAGCTTTCTTT	CASSPDRGRTEAFF
TRBV7-2	NA	TRBJ1-3	NA	TGTGCCAGCAGCTTCCCTCCAGGTGGTTTAAACACCATATATTTT	CASSFPPGGLNTIYF
TRBV6-4	once	TRBJ2-3	TRBD2	TGTGCCAGCAGTGACCTGCGGGAGGCCTCCACAGATACGCAGTATTTT	CASSDLREASTDTQYF
TRBV5-4	NA	TRBJ2-7	NA	TGTGCCAGCAGCTTGGGTGAGAGGGCAGATGAGCAGTACTTC	CASSLGERADEQYF
TRBV9	NA	TRBJ2-5	NA	TGTGCCAGCAGCGTAGGGTCAGGGGAAGAGACCCAGTACTTC	CASSVGSGEETQYF
TRBV4-1	once	TRBJ1-5	NA	TGCGCCAGCAGCCAAGGGCAGGGAAATCAGCCCCAGCATTTT	CASSQGQGNQPQHF
TRBV27	NA	TRBJ2-1	TRBD2	TGTGCCAGCAGTCCTTGGGGGTTAGCGGGAGGGAATGATGAGCAGTTCTTC	CASSPWGLAGGNDEQFF